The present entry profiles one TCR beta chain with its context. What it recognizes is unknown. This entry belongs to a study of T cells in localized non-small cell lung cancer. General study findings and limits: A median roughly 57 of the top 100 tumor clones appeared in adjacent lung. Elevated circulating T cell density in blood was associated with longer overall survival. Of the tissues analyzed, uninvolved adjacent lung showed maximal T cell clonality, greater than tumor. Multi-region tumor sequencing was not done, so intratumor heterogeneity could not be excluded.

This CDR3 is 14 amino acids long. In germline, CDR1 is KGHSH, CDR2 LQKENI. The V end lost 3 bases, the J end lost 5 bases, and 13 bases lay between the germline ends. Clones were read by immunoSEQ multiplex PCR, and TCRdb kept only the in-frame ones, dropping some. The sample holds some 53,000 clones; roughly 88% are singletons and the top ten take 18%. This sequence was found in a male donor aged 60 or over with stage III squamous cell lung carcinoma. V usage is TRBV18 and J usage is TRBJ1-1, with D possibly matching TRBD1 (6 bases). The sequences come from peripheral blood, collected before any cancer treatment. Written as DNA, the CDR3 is TGTGCCAGCTCACCCATAACAGGGATGACTGAAGCTTTCTTT. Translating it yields CASSPITGMTEAFF.